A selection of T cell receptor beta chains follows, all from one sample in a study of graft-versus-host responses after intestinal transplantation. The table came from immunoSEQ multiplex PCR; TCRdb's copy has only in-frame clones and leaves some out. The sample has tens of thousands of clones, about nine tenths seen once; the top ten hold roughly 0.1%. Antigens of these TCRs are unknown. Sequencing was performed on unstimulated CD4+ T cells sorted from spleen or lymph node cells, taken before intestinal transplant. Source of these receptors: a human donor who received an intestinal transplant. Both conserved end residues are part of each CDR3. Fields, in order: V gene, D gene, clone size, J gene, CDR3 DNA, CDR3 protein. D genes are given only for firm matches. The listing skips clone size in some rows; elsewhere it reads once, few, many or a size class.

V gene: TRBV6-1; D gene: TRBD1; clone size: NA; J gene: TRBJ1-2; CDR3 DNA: TGTGCCAGCAGTGAACCAGGGGGTAGGGGCTACACCTTC; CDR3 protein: CASSEPGGRGYTF
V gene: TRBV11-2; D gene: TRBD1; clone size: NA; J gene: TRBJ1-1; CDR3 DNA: TGTGCCAGCAGCTTAACAGGGGTGAACACTGAAGCTTTCTTT; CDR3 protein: CASSLTGVNTEAFF
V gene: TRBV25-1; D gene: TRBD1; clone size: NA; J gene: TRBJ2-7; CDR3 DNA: TGTGCCAGCAGTCGCCGGGACAGCCCCTACGAGCAGTACTTC; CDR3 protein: CASSRRDSPYEQYF
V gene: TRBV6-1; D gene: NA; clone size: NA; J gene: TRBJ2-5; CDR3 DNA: TGTGCCAGCAGTGAAGGGACATTCAAAGAGACCCAGTACTTC; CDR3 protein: CASSEGTFKETQYF
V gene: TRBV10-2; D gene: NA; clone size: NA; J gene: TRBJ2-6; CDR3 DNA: TGCGCCAGCACCGCTAGGGGCATTGGGGCCAACGTCCTGACTTTC; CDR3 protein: CASTARGIGANVLTF
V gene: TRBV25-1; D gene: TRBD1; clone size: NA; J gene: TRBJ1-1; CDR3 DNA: TGTGCCAGCAGCAACAGGGGGCTAAAGAACACTGAAGCTTTCTTT; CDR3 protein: CASSNRGLKNTEAFF
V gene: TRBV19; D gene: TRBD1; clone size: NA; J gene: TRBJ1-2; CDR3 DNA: TGTGCCAGTAGTATATCAGGACAGGGGTACTATGGCTACACCTTC; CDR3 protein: CASSISGQGYYGYTF
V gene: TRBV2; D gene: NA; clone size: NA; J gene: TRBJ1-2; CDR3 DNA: TGTGCCAGCAGTGAAGCCCCAATGGGGCAGGTGGGCTACACCTTC; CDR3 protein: CASSEAPMGQVGYTF
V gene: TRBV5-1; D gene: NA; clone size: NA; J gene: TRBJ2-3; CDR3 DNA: TGCGCCAGCAAACTTCCGGGGGGCACAGATACGCAGTATTTT; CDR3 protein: CASKLPGGTDTQYF
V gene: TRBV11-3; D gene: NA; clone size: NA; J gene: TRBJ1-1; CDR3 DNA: TGTGCCAGCAGCTTAGGGGTGGGGCATTACACTGAAGCTCTCTTT; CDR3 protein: CASSLGVGHYTEALF
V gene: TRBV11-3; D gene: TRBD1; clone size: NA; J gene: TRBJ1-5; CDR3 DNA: TGTGCCAGCAGATATAAGCCCGGGACAGGAGCCAATCAGCCCCAGCATTTT; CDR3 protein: CASRYKPGTGANQPQHF
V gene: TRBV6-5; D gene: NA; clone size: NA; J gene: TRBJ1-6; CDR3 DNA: TGTGCCAGCACCGCCCGAGGAACTGTTAATTCACCCCTCCACTTT; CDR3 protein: CASTARGTVNSPLHF
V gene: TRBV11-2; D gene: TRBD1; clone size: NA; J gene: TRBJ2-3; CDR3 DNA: TGTGCCAGCAGCTGGACAGGGCCAGATACGCAGTATTTT; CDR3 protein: CASSWTGPDTQYF
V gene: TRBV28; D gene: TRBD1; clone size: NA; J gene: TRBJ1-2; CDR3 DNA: TGTGCCAGCAGTTTAGGGGGTGGACAGGGCCTCATCCGCACCTTC; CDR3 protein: CASSLGGGQGLIRTF
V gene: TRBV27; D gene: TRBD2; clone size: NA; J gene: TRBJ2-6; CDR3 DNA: TGTGCCAGCAGGGCTCGGGGGGGCTCTGGGGCCAACGTCCTGACTTTC; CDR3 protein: CASRARGGSGANVLTF
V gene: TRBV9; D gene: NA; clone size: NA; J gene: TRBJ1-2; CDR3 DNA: TGTGCCAGCAGCGTAGGCGGCACCCATATGGGCTACACCTTC; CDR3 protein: CASSVGGTHMGYTF
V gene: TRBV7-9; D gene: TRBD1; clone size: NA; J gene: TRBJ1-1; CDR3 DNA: TGTGCCAGCAGCTGGGAACAAAGGACAGGGAAATTTGAAGCTTTCTTT; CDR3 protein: CASSWEQRTGKFEAFF
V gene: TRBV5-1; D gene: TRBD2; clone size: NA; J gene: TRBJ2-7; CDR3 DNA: TGCGCCAGCAGACCCGCTAGCGGGGGTATGTACGAGCAGTACTTC; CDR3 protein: CASRPASGGMYEQYF
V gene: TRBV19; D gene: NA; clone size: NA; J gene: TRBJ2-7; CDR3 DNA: TGTGCCAGTAGGACAGGGACTTACGGCGAGCAGTACTTC; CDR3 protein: CASRTGTYGEQYF
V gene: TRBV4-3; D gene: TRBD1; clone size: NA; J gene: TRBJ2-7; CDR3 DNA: TGCGCCAGCAGCCAAGCAGGGGGCGGCGAGCAGTACTTC; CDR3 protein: CASSQAGGGEQYF
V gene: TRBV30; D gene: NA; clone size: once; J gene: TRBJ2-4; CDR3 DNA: TGTGCCTGGAGTGTCGTGAGGGGGGGCGGAAACATTCAGTACTTC; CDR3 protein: CAWSVVRGGGNIQYF
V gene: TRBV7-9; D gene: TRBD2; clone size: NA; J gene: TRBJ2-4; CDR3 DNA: TGTGCCAGCAGCCGTTGGGAGGGCGAAGACATTCAGTACTTC; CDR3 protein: CASSRWEGEDIQYF
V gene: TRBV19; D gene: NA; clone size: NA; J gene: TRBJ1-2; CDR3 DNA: TGTGCCAGTACTCAGGGCTATGGCTACACCTTC; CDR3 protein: CASTQGYGYTF
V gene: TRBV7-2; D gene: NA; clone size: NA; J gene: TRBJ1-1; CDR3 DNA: TGTGCCAGCAGCTTATACGGGGAGGACACTGAAGCTTTCTTT; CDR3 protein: CASSLYGEDTEAFF
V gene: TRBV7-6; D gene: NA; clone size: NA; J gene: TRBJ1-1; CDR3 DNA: TGTGCCAGCAGCTTAGCGGGGGGAAAAACTGAAGCTTTCTTT; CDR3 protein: CASSLAGGKTEAFF
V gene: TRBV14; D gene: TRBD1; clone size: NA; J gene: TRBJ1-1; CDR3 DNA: TGTGCCAGCAGCCGGGAACGACAGGGGAACACTGAAGCTTTCTTT; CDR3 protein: CASSRERQGNTEAFF
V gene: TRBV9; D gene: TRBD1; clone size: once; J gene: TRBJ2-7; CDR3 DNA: TGTGCCAGCAGCTCTCATCCGGGACAGAGTTACGAGCAGTACTTC; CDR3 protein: CASSSHPGQSYEQYF
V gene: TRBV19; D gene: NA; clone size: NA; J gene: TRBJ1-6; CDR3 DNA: TGTGCCAGTAGTATAGGGAGGCCCAATTCACCCCTCCACTTT; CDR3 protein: CASSIGRPNSPLHF
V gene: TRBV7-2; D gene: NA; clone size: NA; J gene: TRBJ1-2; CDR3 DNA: TGTGCCAGCAGCCCTTCGCCGGGGAACTATGGCTACACCTTC; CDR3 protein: CASSPSPGNYGYTF
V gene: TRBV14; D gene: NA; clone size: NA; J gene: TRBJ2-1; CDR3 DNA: TGTGCCAGCAGCCAAGTCGGTCCCTACAATGAGCAGTTCTTC; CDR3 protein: CASSQVGPYNEQFF
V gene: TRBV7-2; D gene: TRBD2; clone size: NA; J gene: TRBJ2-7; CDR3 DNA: TGTGCCAGCAGCTTAGGACTAGCGGGGGGTCCCCCTCGCGAGCAGTACTTC; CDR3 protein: CASSLGLAGGPPREQYF
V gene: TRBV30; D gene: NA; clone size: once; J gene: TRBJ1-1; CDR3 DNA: TGTGCCTGGCATCGAACGGGATTTAACACTGAAGCTTTCTTT; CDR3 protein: CAWHRTGFNTEAFF
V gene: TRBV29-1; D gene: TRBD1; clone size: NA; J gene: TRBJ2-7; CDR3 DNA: TGCAGCGTTGAGCTGGGACAGGGCTCCTACGAGCAGTACTTC; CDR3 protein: CSVELGQGSYEQYF
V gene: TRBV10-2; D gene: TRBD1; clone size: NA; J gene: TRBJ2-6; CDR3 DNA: TGCGCCAGCAGTGAGTCAAGGACAGGGATGAGTGGGGCCAACGTCCTGACTTTC; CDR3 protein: CASSESRTGMSGANVLTF
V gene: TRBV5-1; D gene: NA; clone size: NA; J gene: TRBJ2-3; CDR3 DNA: TGCGCCAGCAGCTTGAGCCAGGCGCACACAGATACGCAGTATTTT; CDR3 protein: CASSLSQAHTDTQYF
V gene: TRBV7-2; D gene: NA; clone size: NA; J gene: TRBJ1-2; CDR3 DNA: TGTGCCAGCAGCGCCAGCGGTTATTACTATGACTACACCTTC; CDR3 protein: CASSASGYYYDYTF
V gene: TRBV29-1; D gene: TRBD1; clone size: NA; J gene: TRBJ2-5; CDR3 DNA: TGCAGCGTTGAAGATCCCACAACAGGGGGCGCAGAGACCCAGTACTTC; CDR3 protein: CSVEDPTTGGAETQYF
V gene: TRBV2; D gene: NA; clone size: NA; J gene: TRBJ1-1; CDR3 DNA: TGTGCCAGCAGTGAACGCGGGGGACTAAACACTGAAGCTTTCTTT; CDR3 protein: CASSERGGLNTEAFF
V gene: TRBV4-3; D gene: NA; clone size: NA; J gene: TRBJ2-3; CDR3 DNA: TGCGCCAGCAGCCAAGTCTGGGCGAGAAGCACAGATACGCAGTATTTT; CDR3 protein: CASSQVWARSTDTQYF
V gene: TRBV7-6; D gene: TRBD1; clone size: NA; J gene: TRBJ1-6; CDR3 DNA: TGTGCCAGCAGCCAGAAGGGCCCGGGACAGGGGGCAACCTCCTATAATTCACCCCTCCACTTT; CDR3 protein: CASSQKGPGQGATSYNSPLHF